Listed here are 25 T cell receptor beta chains from one sample, sequenced in a study of Ad26.COV2.S vaccination and SARS-CoV-2 variants. Produced via immunoSEQ multiplex PCR; TCRdb's table is partial and in-frame only. The data hold some 350,000 clones, with 70% to 90% observed a single time. Treatment in this sample: about 20 received Ad26.COV2.S at low or high dose, single or two shots; five or six received placebo; per-sample allocation not given. Samples analyzed were those drawn on day 63 after the first vaccine or placebo injection. The sample was peripheral blood, taken in a trial of Ad26.COV2.S vaccine versus placebo. All receptors come from a person between 18 and 59 years old who received the Ad26.COV2.S COVID-19 vaccine or a placebo.

The chain employs TRBV20-1 and TRBJ2-3, with D perhaps being TRBD1 or TRBD2 (6 bases each). Per the germline V gene, CDR1 is DFQATT and CDR2 is SNEGSKA (reference sequence). This CDR3 has 15 residues. Trimming shortened V by 3 bases and J by 3 bases, and 16 bases separated the two germline ends. Written as DNA, the CDR3 is TGCAGTGCTAGTACCGGGGGCCTCCCAACAGATACGCAGTATTTT. Translating gives CSASTGGLPTDTQYF.

This rearrangement joins TRBV7-6 to TRBJ2-3, with 7 bases lining up with TRBD1. The CDR3 is 15 residues long. Germline lookup yields CDR1 SGHVS and CDR2 FNYEAQ. Trimming cost V 5 bases and J 1 base; bases outside gene matches: 6. The CDR3 DNA reads as TGTGCCAGCAGCGACAGGACAGGCCGCACAGATACGCAGTATTTT. Protein: CASSDRTGRTDTQYF. The whole variable domain, filled in from reference TRBV7-6 and TRBJ2-3, reads GAGVSQSPRYKVTKRGQDVALRCDPISGHVSLYWYRQALGQGPEFLTYFNYEAQQDKSGLPNDRFSAERPEGSISTLTIQRTEQRDSAMYRCASSDRTGRTDTQYFGPGTRLTVL.

The V and J genes are TRBV4-1 and TRBJ1-1, with 10 nucleotides matching TRBD1. The germline V gene has CDR1 MGHRA and CDR2 YSYEKL. This CDR3 region has 16 residues. V lost 2 bases, J lost 4 bases, and 7 bases stayed unmatched. CDR3 coding DNA: TGCGCCAGCAGCCAACGACAGGGGGCAGTAGGCACTGAAGCTTTCTTT. Protein sequence: CASSQRQGAVGTEAFF.

The chain employs TRBV5-6 and TRBJ2-5, with D possibly being TRBD1 (6 bases). The CDR3 contains 16 residues. CDR1 and CDR2 (germline): SGHDT, YYEEEE. V lost 3 bases and J lost 3, with 18 bases in between. CDR3 bases: TGTGCCAGCAGCTCCGAGGGACACCCACTTAAAGAGACCCAGTACTTC. Encoded protein: CASSSEGHPLKETQYF.

The chain recombines TRBV13 with TRBJ2-1; unclear D gene. The CDR3 runs to 14 residues. Germline CDR1 PRHDT, CDR2 FYEKMQ (reference sequence). V was cut by 2 bases and J by 8 bases, with 13 bases left in between. The CDR3 here is CASSLLNPPYEQFF. Here the CDR3 DNA reads TGTGCCAGCAGCTTACTAAATCCTCCGTATGAGCAGTTCTTC.

The chain couples TRBV9 to TRBJ2-1, with 8 positions matching TRBD2. CDR3 length: 15 amino acids. J gave up 4 bases and V 0 bases, and 3 bases lay outside the gene matches. Germline V lookup: CDR1 SGDLS, CDR2 YYNGEE. Here the CDR3 reads CASSVAGGMYNEQFF. The CDR3 DNA sequence: TGTGCCAGCAGCGTAGCGGGGGGGATGTACAATGAGCAGTTCTTC.

This clone was detected once. This chain connects TRBV2 to TRBJ1-1; D not resolved. V was pared by 3 bases and J by 1 base, with 12 bases between. The germline V gene has CDR1 SNHLY and CDR2 FYNNEI. The CDR3 runs 15 residues. CDR3 residues: CASSDFGLKNTEAFF. CDR3 DNA: TGTGCCAGCAGTGACTTTGGGCTTAAGAACACTGAAGCTTTCTTT.

The genes are TRBV6-6 and TRBJ2-7; unclear D gene. The CDR3 has 14 amino acids. V was pared by 7 bases and J by 2 bases, with 15 bases between. Germline CDR1 and CDR2: MNHNY and SVGAGI (reference sequence). The CDR3 region has the DNA TGTGCCAGCACTCGAGACCAGTCTCCCTACGAGCAGTACTTC. Its translation is CASTRDQSPYEQYF.

V gene TRBV7-2 combines with J gene TRBJ2-7; D gene unclear. CDR1 and CDR2 (germline): SGHTA, FQGNSA. CDR3 length: 14 amino acids. V lost 0 bases, J lost 0 bases, and 6 bases lay in between. This CDR3 is CASSLAASSYEQYF. In DNA, the CDR3 is TGTGCCAGCAGCTTAGCCGCCAGCTCCTACGAGCAGTACTTC.

V usage is TRBV2 and J usage is TRBJ2-3; 9 bases are shared with TRBD2. Per germline, CDR1 SNHLY and CDR2 FYNNEI. This CDR3 comprises 15 residues. With V trimmed by 7 bases and J by 2 bases, 7 bases remained unmatched. The CDR3, as DNA: TGTGCCAGCATGGGAGCGGGGGGTCCCACAGATACGCAGTATTTT. This gives the protein CASMGAGGPTDTQYF.

This rearrangement joins TRBV7-8 to TRBJ2-3; 9 nucleotides align to TRBD2. V was clipped by 0 bases and J by 3 bases; unmatched bases: 4. This CDR3 has 16 amino acids. Germline CDR1 and CDR2: SGHVS and FQNEAQ. The CDR3 spells CASSLASGSLTDTQYF. The CDR3, as DNA: TGTGCCAGCAGCTTAGCTAGCGGGAGTCTTACAGATACGCAGTATTTT.

V gene TRBV11-2 combines with J gene TRBJ2-1, with 13 bases matching TRBD2. Germline V gene sequence: CDR1 SGHAT, CDR2 FQNNGV. Germline trimming cut 5 bases from V and 4 bases from J; bases unmatched to any gene: 2. The CDR3 has 15 amino acids. In DNA form, the CDR3 reads TGTGCCAGCAGCCGGACTAGCGGGAGATACAATGAGCAGTTCTTC. Protein: CASSRTSGRYNEQFF.

This sequence joins TRBV4-1 and TRBJ2-3; no clear D. CDR1 MGHRA and CDR2 YSYEKL come from the germline V gene. V lost 5 bases to trimming and J lost 0 bases, with 9 bases between them. The length of the CDR3 is 14 residues. The CDR3 DNA reads as TGCGCCAGCAGCAACAAGGGCAGCACAGATACGCAGTATTTT. Translation gives CASSNKGSTDTQYF.

Note on this clone: The same CDR3 can be traced to other DNA sequences in this sample. The V and J genes are TRBV7-8 and TRBJ2-7; no clear D. V was trimmed by 5 bases and J by 4 bases, leaving 9 bases between them. Germline V lookup: CDR1 SGHVS, CDR2 FQNEAQ. The CDR3 consists of 12 residues. The CDR3 loop is CASSPGGYEQYF. In DNA form, the CDR3 reads TGTGCCAGCAGCCCCGGTGGGTACGAGCAGTACTTC.

J is TRBJ1-2 and V is TRBV7-2; 11 positions match TRBD1. The CDR3 length is 15 residues. V trimming: 1 base; J trimming: 5 bases; junction bases outside the gene matches: 3. Per germline, CDR1 SGHTA and CDR2 FQGNSA. The CDR3 bases are TGTGCCAGCAGCTTAGGGACAGGGGGCTATTATGGCTACACCTTC. Protein sequence: CASSLGTGGYYGYTF.

The chain joins TRBV19 to TRBJ2-3, with D tentatively TRBD2 (5 bases). CDR1 LNHDA and CDR2 SQIVND come from the germline V gene (reference sequence). Trimming cost V 3 bases and J 0 bases, with 10 bases left between them. The CDR3 consists of 15 residues. The CDR3 DNA sequence: TGTGCCAGTAGTATTCAGCGGTCTAGCACAGATACGCAGTATTTT. As protein: CASSIQRSSTDTQYF.

This clone was detected once. This sequence joins TRBV20-1 and TRBJ2-5; no firm D call. Trimming cost V 6 bases and J 7 bases, with 12 bases left between them. CDR3 size: 11 residues. CDR1 DFQATT and CDR2 SNEGSKA come from the germline V gene (reference sequence). In nucleotides, the CDR3 is TGCAGTGCCGCGGTTACCGGGACCCAGTACTTC. This sequence encodes CSAAVTGTQYF.

The chain recombines TRBV5-4 with TRBJ1-6; D remains ambiguous. Trimming stripped 1 base from V and 0 bases from J, with 2 bases between. The CDR3 is 14 amino acids. Germline CDR1 is SGHNT and CDR2 is YYREEE (reference sequence). The CDR3 sequence is CASSLYSYNSPLHF. The CDR3 bases are TGTGCCAGCAGCTTGTACTCCTATAATTCACCCCTCCACTTT. The variable domain in full, completed from reference TRBV5-4 and TRBJ1-6, reads ETGVTQSPTHLIKTRGQQVTLRCSSQSGHNTVSWYQQALGQGPQFIFQYYREEENGRGNFPPRFSGLQFPNYSSELNVNALELDDSALYLCASSLYSYNSPLHFGNGTRLTVT.

The gene calls are TRBV6-4 and TRBJ2-7; D is perhaps TRBD1 or TRBD2 (7 bases each). Germline values: CDR1 MRHNA, CDR2 SNTAGT. This CDR3 is built from 16 residues. V was trimmed by 2 bases and J by 4 bases, leaving 18 bases between them. The DNA of the CDR3 is TGTGCCAGCAGTGACATAAGTCCAGGGGGGGATTACGAGCAGTACTTC. It encodes CASSDISPGGDYEQYF.

The chain uses TRBV6-5 and TRBJ2-1; D might be TRBD2 (5 bases). V was cut by 5 bases and J by 9 bases, with 11 bases left in between. This CDR3 is built from 12 residues. CDR1 is MNHEY, CDR2 SVGAGI, per germline. The CDR3 DNA sequence: TGTGCCAGCAGTCGGGATGGGAGTGAGCAGTTCTTC. Encoded protein: CASSRDGSEQFF.

This clone occurred once. The V and J genes are TRBV6-2 or TRBV6-3 and TRBJ2-1; TRBD2 might be the D (5 bases). CDR3 length equals 12 residues. The V end was cut by 6 bases, the J end by 9 bases, with 12 bases between. Germline assignment: CDR1 MNHEY and CDR2 SVGEGT. The CDR3 DNA follows: TGTGCCAGCAGCCTTACTAGTCCTGAGCAGTTCTTC. Protein sequence: CASSLTSPEQFF.

CDR3 coding DNA: TGTGCCAGCAGCTTAAGGACTAGTCGTCCGTTCTTC. Its protein product is CASSLRTSRPFF. This sequence joins TRBV7-2 and TRBJ2-1, with 7 bases fitting TRBD2. This CDR3 has 12 amino acids. Trimming cost V 2 bases and J 15 bases; bases outside gene matches: 7. Germline lookup yields CDR1 SGHTA and CDR2 FQGNSA.

Concerning this clone itself: It is unclear where the CDR3 begins or ends on the DNA, so no DNA is shown, and the CDR3 is as TCRdb lists it. This rearrangement joins TRBV21-1 to TRBJ2-1; TRBD1 is the table's D call and was not checked against the DNA. TRBV21-1 is listed as a pseudogene. With termini counted, the CDR3 has 17 amino acids. The CDR3 sequence: CASRKWGQGASYNEQFF.

V usage is TRBV7-9 and J usage is TRBJ2-3; 8 bases align to TRBD1. CDR3 length: 17 residues. Germline CDR1 is SEHNR and CDR2 is FQNEAQ (reference sequence). The junction had 11 bases not matched to a gene; V was cut back by 1 base and J by 5 bases. This chain's CDR3 is CASSLVGGRGQVDTQYF. The CDR3 nucleotides read TGTGCCAGCAGCTTAGTCGGCGGCAGGGGGCAAGTAGATACGCAGTATTTT.

The CDR3 loop is CASSQGVAETYNEQFF. The CDR3 DNA is TGCGCCAGCAGCCAAGGGGTAGCGGAGACATACAATGAGCAGTTCTTC. The chain is built from TRBV4-3 and TRBJ2-1; the D gene is possibly TRBD2 (6 bases). Trimming cost V 1 base and J 4 bases, with 14 bases left between them. This CDR3 is 16 amino acids long. The germline CDR1 and CDR2 sequences are LGHNA and YSLEER.